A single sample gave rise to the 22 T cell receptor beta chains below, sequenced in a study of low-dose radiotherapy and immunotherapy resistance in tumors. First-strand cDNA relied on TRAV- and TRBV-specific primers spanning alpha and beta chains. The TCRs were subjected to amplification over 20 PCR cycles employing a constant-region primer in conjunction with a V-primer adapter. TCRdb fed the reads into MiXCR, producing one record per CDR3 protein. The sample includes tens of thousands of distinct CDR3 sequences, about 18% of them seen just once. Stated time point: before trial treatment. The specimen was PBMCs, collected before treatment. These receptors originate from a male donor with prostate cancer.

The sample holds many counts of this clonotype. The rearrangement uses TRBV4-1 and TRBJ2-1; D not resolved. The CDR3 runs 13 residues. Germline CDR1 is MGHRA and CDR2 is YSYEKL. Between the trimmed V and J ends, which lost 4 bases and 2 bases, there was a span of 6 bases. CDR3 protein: CASSRDPYNEQFF. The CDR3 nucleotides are TGCGCCAGCAGCCGTGACCCCTACAATGAGCAGTTCTTC.

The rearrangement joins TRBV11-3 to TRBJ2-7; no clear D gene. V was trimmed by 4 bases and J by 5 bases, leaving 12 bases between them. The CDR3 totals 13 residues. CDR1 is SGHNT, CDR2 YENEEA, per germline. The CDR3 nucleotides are TGTGCCAGCAGCTCCTGGATCGGCGACGAGCAGTACTTC. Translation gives CASSSWIGDEQYF.

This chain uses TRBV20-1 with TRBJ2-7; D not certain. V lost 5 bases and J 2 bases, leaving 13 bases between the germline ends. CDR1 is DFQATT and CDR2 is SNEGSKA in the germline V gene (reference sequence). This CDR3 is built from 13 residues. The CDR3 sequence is CSAGPPGPYEQYF. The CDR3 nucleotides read TGCAGTGCTGGACCACCGGGCCCCTACGAGCAGTACTTC.

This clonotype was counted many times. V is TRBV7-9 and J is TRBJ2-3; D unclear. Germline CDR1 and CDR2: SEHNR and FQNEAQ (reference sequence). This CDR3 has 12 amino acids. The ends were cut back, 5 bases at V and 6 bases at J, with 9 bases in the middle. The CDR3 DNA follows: TGTGCCAGCAGCCAGGCCGGGGATACGCAGTATTTT. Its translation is CASSQAGDTQYF.

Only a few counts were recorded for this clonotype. The CDR3 region has the DNA TGTGCCAGCAGTGCGCCGGGCCTTCCAGAGACCCAGTACTTC. It yields the protein CASSAPGLPETQYF. V gene TRBV2 combines with J gene TRBJ2-5; D uncertain. Germline assignment: CDR1 SNHLY and CDR2 FYNNEI. CDR3 size: 14 residues. With 4 bases removed from V and 4 bases from J, the gap between germline ends came to 13 bases. Together with reference TRBV2 and TRBJ2-5, the CDR3 gives the full variable domain: EPEVTQTPSHQVTQMGQEVILRCVPISNHLYFYWYRQILGQKVEFLVSFYNNEISEKSEIFDDQFSVERPDGSNFTLKIRSTKLEDSAMYFCASSAPGLPETQYFGPGTRLLVL.

Here the CDR3 reads CASSSGPLTYEQYF. In DNA form, the CDR3 reads TGTGCCAGCAGTTCCGGTCCTTTAACCTACGAGCAGTACTTC. This chain connects TRBV12-3 or TRBV12-4 to TRBJ2-7; no clear D. Trimming removed 4 bases from V and 2 bases from J, with 12 bases in between. This CDR3 contains 14 residues.

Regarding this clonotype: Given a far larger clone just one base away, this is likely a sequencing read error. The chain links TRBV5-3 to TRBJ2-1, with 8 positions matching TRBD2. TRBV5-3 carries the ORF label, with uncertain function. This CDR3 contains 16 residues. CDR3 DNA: TGTGACAGCAGCTTGACACTAGCGGATTACTACAATGAGCAGTTCTTC. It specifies CDSSLTLADYYNEQFF.

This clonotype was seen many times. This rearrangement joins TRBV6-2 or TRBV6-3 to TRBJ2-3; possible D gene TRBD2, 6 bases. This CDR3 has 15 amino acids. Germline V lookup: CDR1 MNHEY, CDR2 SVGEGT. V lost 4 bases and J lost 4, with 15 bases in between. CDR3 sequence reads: CASSLKAGRPDTQYF. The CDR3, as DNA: TGTGCCAGCAGTTTGAAGGCAGGGAGGCCAGATACGCAGTATTTT.

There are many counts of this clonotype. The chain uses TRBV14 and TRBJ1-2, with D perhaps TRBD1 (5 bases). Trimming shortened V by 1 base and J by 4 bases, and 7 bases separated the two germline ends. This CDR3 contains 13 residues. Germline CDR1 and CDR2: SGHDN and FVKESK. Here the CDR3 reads CASSQAGTYGYTF. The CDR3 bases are TGTGCCAGCAGCCAAGCTGGGACCTATGGCTACACCTTC.

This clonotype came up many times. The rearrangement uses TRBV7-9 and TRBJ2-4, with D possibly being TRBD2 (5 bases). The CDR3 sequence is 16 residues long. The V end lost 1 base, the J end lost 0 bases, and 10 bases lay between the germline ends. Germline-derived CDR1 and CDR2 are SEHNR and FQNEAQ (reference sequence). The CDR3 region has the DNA TGTGCCAGCAGCTTAGGGGCGGGTCTAGCCAAAAACATTCAGTACTTC. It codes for CASSLGAGLAKNIQYF.

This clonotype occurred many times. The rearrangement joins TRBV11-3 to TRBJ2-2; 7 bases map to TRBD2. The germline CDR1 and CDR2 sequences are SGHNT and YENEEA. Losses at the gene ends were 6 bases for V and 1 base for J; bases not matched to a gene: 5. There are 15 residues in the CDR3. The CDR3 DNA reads TGTGCCAGCAGGCACCGCGGGGGGAACACCGGGGAGCTGTTTTTT. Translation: CASRHRGGNTGELFF. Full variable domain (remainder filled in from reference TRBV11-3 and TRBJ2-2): EAGVVQSPRYKIIEKKQPVAFWCNPISGHNTLYWYLQNLGQGPELLIRYENEEAVDDSQLPKDRFSAERLKGVDSTLKIQPAELGDSAVYLCASRHRGGNTGELFFGEGSRLTVL.

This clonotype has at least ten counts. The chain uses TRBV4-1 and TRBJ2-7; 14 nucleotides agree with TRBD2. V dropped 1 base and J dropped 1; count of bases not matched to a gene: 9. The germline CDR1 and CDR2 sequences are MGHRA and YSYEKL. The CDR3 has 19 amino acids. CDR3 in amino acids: CASSQATYGLAGGSYEQYF. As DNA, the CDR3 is TGCGCCAGCAGCCAAGCAACCTATGGACTAGCGGGGGGTTCCTACGAGCAGTACTTC.

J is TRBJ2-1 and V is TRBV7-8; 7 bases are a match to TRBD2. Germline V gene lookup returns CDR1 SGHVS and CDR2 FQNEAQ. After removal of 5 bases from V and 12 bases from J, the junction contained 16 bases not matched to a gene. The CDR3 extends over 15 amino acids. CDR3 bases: TGTGCCAGCAGCCCGGCTGGCGGGGGAGCTGGATGGCAGTTCTTC. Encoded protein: CASSPAGGGAGWQFF.

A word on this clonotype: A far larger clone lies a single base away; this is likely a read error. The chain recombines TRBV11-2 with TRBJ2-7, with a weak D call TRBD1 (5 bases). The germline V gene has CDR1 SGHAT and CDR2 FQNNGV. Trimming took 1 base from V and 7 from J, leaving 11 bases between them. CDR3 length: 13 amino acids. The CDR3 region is CASSLAPQGEQYF. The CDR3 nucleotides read TGTGCCAGCAGCTTAGCCCCTCAGGGTGAGCAGTACTTC.

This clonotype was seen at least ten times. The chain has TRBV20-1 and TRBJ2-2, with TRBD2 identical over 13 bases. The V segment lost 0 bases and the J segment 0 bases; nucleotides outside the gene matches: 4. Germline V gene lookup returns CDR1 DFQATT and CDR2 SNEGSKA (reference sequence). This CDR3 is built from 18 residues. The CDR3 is CSAREPTSGGANTGELFF. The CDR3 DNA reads TGCAGTGCTAGAGAACCAACTAGCGGGGGGGCGAACACCGGGGAGCTGTTTTTT.

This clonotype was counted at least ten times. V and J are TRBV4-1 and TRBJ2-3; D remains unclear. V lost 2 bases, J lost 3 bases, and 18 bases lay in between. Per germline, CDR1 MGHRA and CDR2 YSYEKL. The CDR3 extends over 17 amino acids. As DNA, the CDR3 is TGCGCCAGCAGCCAACCACCCCGGGCAGGTCAAACAGATACGCAGTATTTT. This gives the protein CASSQPPRAGQTDTQYF.

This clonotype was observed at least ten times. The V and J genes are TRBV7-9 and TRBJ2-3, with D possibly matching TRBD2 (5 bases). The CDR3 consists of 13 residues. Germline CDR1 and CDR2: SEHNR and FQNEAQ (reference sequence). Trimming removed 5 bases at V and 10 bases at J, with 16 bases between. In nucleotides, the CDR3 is TGTGCCAGCAGCCCCCGAGGCCCAGCGGCGCAGTATTTT. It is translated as CASSPRGPAAQYF.

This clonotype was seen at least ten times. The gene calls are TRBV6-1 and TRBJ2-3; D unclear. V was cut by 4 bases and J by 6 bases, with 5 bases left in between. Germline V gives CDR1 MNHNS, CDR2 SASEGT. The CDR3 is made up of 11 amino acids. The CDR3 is CASSGLDTQYF. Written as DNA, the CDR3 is TGTGCCAGCAGTGGACTGGATACGCAGTATTTT.

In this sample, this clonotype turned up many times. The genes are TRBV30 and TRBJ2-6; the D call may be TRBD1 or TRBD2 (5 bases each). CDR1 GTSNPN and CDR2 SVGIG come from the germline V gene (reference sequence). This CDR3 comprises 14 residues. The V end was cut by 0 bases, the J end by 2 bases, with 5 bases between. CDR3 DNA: TGTGCCTGGAGTGTGGGGGCTGGGGCCAACGTCCTGACTTTC. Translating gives CAWSVGAGANVLTF.

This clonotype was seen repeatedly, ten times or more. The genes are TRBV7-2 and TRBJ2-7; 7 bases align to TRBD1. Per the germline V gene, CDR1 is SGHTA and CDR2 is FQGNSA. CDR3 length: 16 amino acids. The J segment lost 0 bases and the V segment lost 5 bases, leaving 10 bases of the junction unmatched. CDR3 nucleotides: TGTGCCAGCAGCCCCCCTTGGGGACAGTTCTCCTACGAGCAGTACTTC. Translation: CASSPPWGQFSYEQYF. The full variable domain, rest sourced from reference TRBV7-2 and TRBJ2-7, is GAGVSQSPSNKVTEKGKDVELRCDPISGHTALYWYRQSLGQGLEFLIYFQGNSAPDKSGLPSDRFSAERTGGSVSTLTIQRTQQEDSAVYLCASSPPWGQFSYEQYFGPGTRLTVT.

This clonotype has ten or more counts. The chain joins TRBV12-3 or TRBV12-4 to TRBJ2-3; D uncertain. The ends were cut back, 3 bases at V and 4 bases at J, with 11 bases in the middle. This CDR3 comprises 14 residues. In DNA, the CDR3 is TGTGCCAGCAGTTTGTCCTATACGGCAGATACGCAGTATTTT. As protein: CASSLSYTADTQYF.

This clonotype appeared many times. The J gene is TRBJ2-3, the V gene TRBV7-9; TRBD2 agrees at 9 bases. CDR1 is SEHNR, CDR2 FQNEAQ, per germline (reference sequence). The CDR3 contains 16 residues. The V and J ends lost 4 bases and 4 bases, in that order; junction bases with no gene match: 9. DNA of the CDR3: TGTGCCAGCAGCTCAAGCGGGGGGCGGCGCGCAGATACGCAGTATTTT. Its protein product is CASSSSGGRRADTQYF.